This TCR beta chain emerged from a study of T cells in Graves' hyperthyroidism and ophthalmopathy. This clonotype was recorded at least ten times. No antigen is known for it. Regions amplified from RNA transcripts were the TCR beta CDR3 regions. HTBI primers were used for first-round RT-PCR of the TCR CDR3. TCRdb processed the multiplex PCR reads anew with MiXCR; each CDR3 protein has one entry. The sample shows 600,000 to 650,000 distinct CDR3 sequences, around 20% of them seen only once. Study outcomes and limitations: Blood shared most expanded thyroid clonotypes above 0.001.

The study excluded patients with uncontrolled infection, other autoimmune disease, pregnancy or lactation. Fresh peripheral blood, around 10 ml of it, supplied the PBMCs. Germline V gene sequence: CDR1 MDHEN, CDR2 SYDVKM. This CDR3 has 15 amino acids. The J segment lost 9 bases and the V segment lost 6 bases, leaving 11 bases of the junction unmatched. The origin of this receptor is a young man with Graves' ophthalmopathy. Sequenced sample: blood. This chain joins TRBV28 and TRBJ2-1; 10 positions agree with TRBD2. The CDR3: CASSPAGGPLGEQFF. In DNA form, the CDR3 reads TGTGCCAGCAGCCCAGCGGGAGGGCCCCTCGGTGAGCAGTTCTTC.